Shown below are 28 T cell receptor beta chains from a single sample sequenced in a study of regulatory T cells in long-lasting Graves disease. Time point given: newly diagnosed GD, antithyroid drugs for less than 3 months. PBMC RNA served as the TCR library source. Arm-PCR of CDR3 regions and iRepertoire HTBI primers were the basis on which TCR beta libraries were built. TCRdb reanalysed the multiplex PCR reads using MiXCR and keeps one entry per CDR3 protein. Of 450,000 to 500,000 distinct CDR3 sequences in the sample, around 15% are singletons; the top ten hold 12%. These data also featured in a second study, about T cells in Graves' hyperthyroidism and ophthalmopathy.

The input for sequencing was peripheral blood mononuclear cells (PBMCs), taken at new diagnosis, from a patient treated with antithyroid drugs. These receptor sequences come from a man aged 35 to 55 with Graves disease.

At least ten counts were recorded for this clonotype. CDR3 coding DNA: TGTGCCAGTAGTCAGGGGGGCAATGATTGGGGATTACGGACTGAAGCTTTCTTT. This encodes CASSQGGNDWGLRTEAFF. The chain joins TRBV19 to TRBJ1-1; the match to TRBD1 covers 7 bases. The CDR3 has 18 residues. CDR1 is LNHDA, CDR2 SQIVND, per germline (reference sequence). The V segment lost 5 bases and the J segment 5 bases; nucleotides outside the gene matches: 20.

This sequence joins TRBV29-1 and TRBJ2-7; D is possibly TRBD1 (6 bases). Per germline, CDR1 SQVTM and CDR2 ANQGSEA. V lost 3 bases to trimming and J lost 6 bases, with 21 bases between them. The CDR3 consists of 15 residues. Here the CDR3 reads CSVDITGTSPSEQYF. Here the CDR3 DNA reads TGCAGCGTTGATATAACCGGGACATCCCCCTCCGAGCAGTACTTC.

This clonotype has a count of ten or more. The chain links TRBV11-1 to TRBJ1-3; D remains unclear. The CDR3 is made up of 15 amino acids. Germline V gene lookup returns CDR1 SGHAT and CDR2 FQDESV (reference sequence). Between the trimmed V and J ends, which lost 8 bases and 0 bases, there was a span of 14 bases. CDR3 loop: CASGTRRVSGNTIYF. The CDR3 bases are TGTGCCAGCGGAACTAGACGGGTCTCTGGAAACACCATATATTTT.

The V call is TRBV20-1, the J call TRBJ2-7; 7 bases align to TRBD2. The CDR3 contains 17 residues. Germline V gene data show CDR1 as DFQATT and CDR2 as SNEGSKA (reference sequence). With 4 bases clipped from V and 0 bases from J, the junction kept 15 bases outside the gene matches. Here the CDR3 DNA reads TGCAGTGCTAAGGGCCTGAGCGGGACTCTGAGCTCCTACGAGCAGTACTTC. Protein product: CSAKGLSGTLSSYEQYF.

This clonotype was seen only a few times. The chain couples TRBV29-1 to TRBJ1-4, with TRBD1 matching 9 bases. Trimming at V came to 5 bases and at J to 5 bases, leaving 3 bases not matched to a gene. Germline loops: CDR1 SQVTM, CDR2 ANQGSEA. The CDR3 extends over 13 amino acids. The CDR3 bases are TGCAGCGTTACCGGGACAGGGAATGAAAAACTGTTTTTT. Protein sequence: CSVTGTGNEKLFF. The whole variable domain, remainder taken from reference TRBV29-1 and TRBJ1-4, is SAVISQKPSRDICQRGTSLTIQCQVDSQVTMMFWYRQQPGQSLTLIATANQGSEATYESGFVIDKFPISRPNLTFSTLTVSNMSPEDSSIYLCSVTGTGNEKLFFGSGTQLSVL.

This clonotype appeared many times. V and J are TRBV19 and TRBJ1-1; no clear D. The V and J ends lost 6 bases and 1 base respectively, with 18 bases between them. CDR3 length: 16 amino acids. Germline CDR1 LNHDA, CDR2 SQIVND (reference sequence). Written as DNA, the CDR3 is TGTGCCAGTAGGACCAAGAGGACCCGGGGGAACACTGAAGCTTTCTTT. Residues: CASRTKRTRGNTEAFF.

The chain recombines TRBV6-1 with TRBJ1-1; possibly TRBD1 for D (6 bases). The germline V gene has CDR1 MNHNS and CDR2 SASEGT. This CDR3 contains 13 residues. V shed 6 bases and J shed 1 base, with 9 bases lying between them. For the CDR3, the DNA is TGTGCCAGCAGCACGGGACAGAACACTGAAGCTTTCTTT. Encoded protein: CASSTGQNTEAFF.

This clonotype was detected ten times or more. The DNA of the CDR3 is TGTGCCAGCAGTGCGGGGGGCGCTGAAGCTTTCTTT. Translating it yields CASSAGGAEAFF. The chain uses TRBV2 and TRBJ1-1; possibly TRBD1 for D (6 bases). The CDR3 length is 12 residues. CDR1 SNHLY and CDR2 FYNNEI come from the germline V gene. V was pared by 4 bases and J by 6 bases, with 9 bases between.

This clonotype was seen more than once but under ten times. The CDR3 protein is CASSARSTYEQYF. CDR3 in DNA: TGTGCCAGTAGTGCTAGGTCAACCTACGAGCAGTACTTC. The rearrangement uses TRBV19 and TRBJ2-7; D not certain. V was cut by 5 bases and J by 2 bases, with 10 bases left in between. CDR3 length: 13 amino acids. The germline gives CDR1 LNHDA, CDR2 SQIVND (reference sequence).

This clonotype has a handful of counts. V is TRBV5-1 and J is TRBJ1-1; a possible D gene is TRBD1 (5 bases). The V gene lost 3 bases and the J gene lost 4 bases, with 19 bases spanning the gap. The CDR3 is made up of 16 amino acids. Per germline, CDR1 SGHRS and CDR2 YFSETQ. Here the CDR3 DNA reads TGCGCCAGCAGCTCCTACCTAGACAGCGGGGGCACTGAAGCTTTCTTT. This sequence encodes CASSSYLDSGGTEAFF. Full variable domain (outside the CDR3, taken from reference TRBV5-1 and TRBJ1-1): KAGVTQTPRYLIKTRGQQVTLSCSPISGHRSVSWYQQTPGQGLQFLFEYFSETQRNKGNFPGRFSGRQFSNSRSEMNVSTLELGDSALYLCASSSYLDSGGTEAFFGQGTRLTVV.

The chain employs TRBV20-1 and TRBJ2-1; D is unclear. Trimming stripped 6 bases from V and 4 bases from J, with 16 bases between. The length of the CDR3 is 14 residues. Germline loops: CDR1 DFQATT, CDR2 SNEGSKA (reference sequence). CDR3 sequence: CSAHGTISYNEQFF. CDR3 nucleotides: TGCAGTGCCCATGGAACGATATCTTACAATGAGCAGTTCTTC.

This clonotype was counted ten times or more. The junction and the germline gene differ at one end; a read error may be behind it. This rearrangement joins TRBV20-1 to TRBJ2-3; D remains unclear. Germline CDR1 DFQATT, CDR2 SNEGSKA (reference sequence). This CDR3 is 15 amino acids long. The CDR3 is CSAFAAVGSTDMQYF. As DNA, the CDR3 is TGCAGTGCTTTTGCCGCGGTGGGTAGCACAGATATGCAGTATTTT.

The chain carries TRBV4-1 and TRBJ2-5; TRBD1 matches 9 bases. The J call is doubtful: the DNA matches TRBJ2-1 better. CDR3 length: 17 residues. Germline CDR1 reads MGHRA; CDR2 reads YSYEKL. CDR3 bases: TGCGCCAGCAGCCAAACAATGACAGGGGGGGTCTACAATGAGCAGTTCTTC. Translation: CASSQTMTGGVYNEQFF.

The rearrangement uses TRBV6-2 or TRBV6-3 and TRBJ2-2; 11 nucleotides match TRBD2. The CDR3 is 16 amino acids. J was trimmed by 6 bases and V by 7 bases; bases with no gene match: 10. CDR1 MNHEY and CDR2 SVGEGT come from the germline V gene. The CDR3 DNA sequence: TGTGCCAGCATTCCTAGCGGGAGGCCCCGGGCCGGGGAGCTGTTTTTT. It specifies CASIPSGRPRAGELFF.

This clonotype was detected only a few times. V gene TRBV19 combines with J gene TRBJ2-2; 10 bases are shared with TRBD2. This CDR3 contains 16 residues. V shed 3 bases, J shed 6 bases, and the junction held 7 bases outside the gene matches. The germline V gene encodes CDR1 LNHDA and CDR2 SQIVND (reference sequence). The CDR3 spells CASSILPSGRAGELFF. The CDR3 DNA sequence: TGTGCCAGTAGTATTCTGCCCAGCGGGAGGGCCGGGGAGCTGTTTTTT.

This clonotype was observed at least ten times. The gene calls are TRBV29-1 and TRBJ1-1; D is perhaps TRBD1 (5 bases). The length of the CDR3 is 13 residues. Trimming pared 5 bases from V and 0 bases from J, leaving 10 bases between. Germline V lookup: CDR1 SQVTM, CDR2 ANQGSEA. This CDR3 reads CSVLTGLNTEAFF. In nucleotides, the CDR3 is TGCAGCGTTCTCACAGGTTTGAACACTGAAGCTTTCTTT.

The sample holds many counts of this clonotype. The chain employs TRBV10-3 and TRBJ2-3; 7 bases match TRBD2. The CDR3 has 16 residues. Looked up from germline, CDR1 is ENHRY and CDR2 is SYGVKD. V was pared by 0 bases and J by 0 bases, with 3 bases of the junction left unmatched. CDR3 nucleotides: TGTGCCATCAGTGAGTCCAGCGGGATTAGCACAGATACGCAGTATTTT. It is translated as CAISESSGISTDTQYF.

The CDR3 protein is CASSQGLAGAGDTQYF. Here the CDR3 DNA reads TGTGCCAGCAGCCAAGGACTAGCGGGAGCGGGAGATACGCAGTATTTT. The chain has TRBV4-2 and TRBJ2-3; 12 bases match TRBD2. Germline V CDR1 and CDR2: LGHNA, YNFKEQ. The CDR3 consists of 16 residues. Trimming took 1 base from V and 5 from J; bases not matched to a gene: 4.

This clonotype was seen only a few times. The J gene is TRBJ2-7, the V gene TRBV3-1; the D gene is possibly TRBD2 (5 bases). The length of the CDR3 is 14 residues. Germline V CDR1 and CDR2: LGHDT, YNNKEL (reference sequence). V was clipped by 1 base and J by 6 bases, with 13 bases between them. CDR3 in amino acids: CASSQVEERFEQYF. CDR3 DNA sequence: TGTGCCAGCAGCCAAGTGGAGGAGCGGTTCGAGCAGTACTTC.

A note on this clonotype: This may be a read error, as it is one base from a much larger clone. The rearrangement links TRBV12-3 or TRBV12-4 to TRBJ2-3; tentatively, D is TRBD2 (7 bases). There are 17 residues in the CDR3. The CDR3 is CSSSLVRGGFLTDTQYF. CDR3 in DNA: TGTTCCAGCAGTTTAGTGAGGGGGGGCTTCTTAACTGATACGCAGTATTTT.

This clonotype was picked up a small number of times. This chain links TRBV6-1 with TRBJ1-1, with D hard to call. Per germline, CDR1 MNHNS and CDR2 SASEGT. V was clipped by 6 bases and J by 1 base, with 12 bases between them. The CDR3 is 14 amino acids. The CDR3 DNA sequence: TGTGCCAGCAGGACCTACAAAAAGAACACTGAAGCTTTCTTT. Translation gives CASRTYKKNTEAFF.

This clonotype was detected ten times or more. The gene calls are TRBV2 and TRBJ1-2, with D hard to call. Germline CDR1 SNHLY, CDR2 FYNNEI. The CDR3 loop spans 16 amino acids. Trimming removed 1 base from V and 4 bases from J, with 16 bases in between. The CDR3 region is CASSEVLRLEIYGYTF. In DNA, the CDR3 is TGTGCCAGCAGTGAAGTGTTAAGACTAGAAATCTATGGCTACACCTTC. Variable domain in full (rest from reference TRBV2 and TRBJ1-2): EPEVTQTPSHQVTQMGQEVILRCVPISNHLYFYWYRQILGQKVEFLVSFYNNEISEKSEIFDDQFSVERPDGSNFTLKIRSTKLEDSAMYFCASSEVLRLEIYGYTFGSGTRLTVV.

This clonotype appeared many times. This sequence joins TRBV11-2 and TRBJ2-4; TRBD1 aligns across 9 bases. CDR3 length equals 16 residues. The germline CDR1 and CDR2 sequences are SGHAT and FQNNGV. Unmatched junction bases numbered 6, after V lost 5 bases and J lost 1 base. The CDR3 loop reads CASSPNRGRAKNIQYF. The CDR3 bases are TGTGCCAGCAGCCCAAACAGGGGGCGGGCCAAAAACATTCAGTACTTC.

In this sample, this clonotype turned up many times. This rearrangement joins TRBV7-2 to TRBJ1-4; 11 positions agree with TRBD1. Germline CDR1 SGHTA, CDR2 FQGNSA. CDR3 length equals 15 residues. Trimming at V came to 5 bases and at J to 8 bases, leaving 7 bases not matched to a gene. As DNA, the CDR3 is TGTGCCAGCAGCGGACGGACAGGGGGCCGGGAAAAACTGTTTTTT. Translated: CASSGRTGGREKLFF. Supplemented by reference TRBV7-2 and TRBJ1-4, the full variable domain reads GAGVSQSPSNKVTEKGKDVELRCDPISGHTALYWYRQSLGQGLEFLIYFQGNSAPDKSGLPSDRFSAERTGGSVSTLTIQRTQQEDSAVYLCASSGRTGGREKLFFGSGTQLSVL.

The table lists this clonotype with many counts. The chain recombines TRBV27 with TRBJ2-7; a weak D match, TRBD1 (5 bases). From germline, CDR1 is MNHEY and CDR2 SMNVEV (reference sequence). Trimming took off 1 base at V and 6 bases at J, with 13 bases between the two ends. This CDR3 contains 14 residues. CDR3 loop: CASSLYPGSGEQYF. As DNA, the CDR3 is TGTGCCAGCAGTTTATACCCAGGGTCTGGCGAGCAGTACTTC.

This clonotype has at least ten counts. The V call is TRBV5-1, the J call TRBJ2-1; TRBD1 is a possible D gene (5 bases). Germline V CDR1 and CDR2: SGHRS, YFSETQ. The ends were cut back, 0 bases at V and 8 bases at J, with 15 bases in the middle. CDR3 length: 15 amino acids. Here the CDR3 reads CASSLAVQGADEQFF. The CDR3 DNA reads as TGCGCCAGCAGCTTGGCCGTACAAGGGGCAGATGAGCAGTTCTTC.

This clonotype showed up many times. V and J are TRBV5-1 and TRBJ2-3, with 15 positions matching TRBD2. The CDR3 runs to 17 residues. Germline CDR1 and CDR2: SGHRS and YFSETQ. V gave up 4 bases and J gave up 2 bases; unmatched junction bases: 5. CDR3 loop: CASSRGLAGGLTDTQYF. The CDR3 region has the DNA TGCGCCAGCAGCCGGGGACTAGCGGGAGGACTCACAGATACGCAGTATTTT.

Ten or more counts support this clonotype. The genes are TRBV12-3 or TRBV12-4 and TRBJ2-5, with D possibly being TRBD1 (6 bases). With 5 bases removed from V and 2 bases from J, the gap between germline ends came to 15 bases. The CDR3 sequence is 15 residues long. This CDR3 is CASSPNRVGQETQYF. In DNA form, the CDR3 reads TGTGCCAGCAGTCCCAACAGGGTTGGACAAGAGACCCAGTACTTC.